This TCR beta chain was identified in a study of T cell repertoires in cytomegalovirus infection. TCRdb recomputed calls from the reads with MiXCR, one row per CDR3 protein. The sample consists of 170,000 or so distinct CDR3 sequences, approximately 15% of them appearing once. Germline values: CDR1 SEHNR, CDR2 FQNEAQ (reference sequence). J lost 3 bases, V lost 4 bases, and 3 bases had no gene match. The CDR3 is 15 residues long. This clonotype originated in a human donor in good health (CMV status not recorded). Some clones in this sample may be carry-over from other donors' samples. This chain links TRBV7-9 with TRBJ2-1; 10 positions agree with TRBD1. The sequencing input was PBMCs. CDR3: CASSSRDRGYNEQFF. CDR3 sequence (DNA): TGTGCCAGCAGCTCCCGGGACAGGGGCTACAATGAGCAGTTCTTC. Supplemented by reference TRBV7-9 and TRBJ2-1, the full variable domain reads DTGVSQNPRHKITKRGQNVTFRCDPISEHNRLYWYRQTLGQGPEFLTYFQNEAQLEKSRLLSDRFSAERPKGSFSTLEIQRTEQGDSAMYLCASSSRDRGYNEQFFGPGTRLTVL.